The 21 T cell receptor beta chains reported below all come from one sample, sequenced in a study of response to subunit inactivated influenza vaccine. TCRdb re-derived calls from the RT-PCR reads in MiXCR, one entry per CDR3 protein. Of more than 500,000 distinct CDR3 sequences in the sample, around 11% are singletons; the top ten hold 11%. The sample was also reused in another study, on T cells expressing NK-cell markers. From that paper: Making the TCR beta cDNA relied on 5'RACE template switching with UMIs.

The source was PBMCs from blood, collected on the day of vaccination. These receptors were obtained from a man in his forties or fifties who received an inactivated influenza vaccine.

The rearrangement links TRBV7-9 to TRBJ1-6, with no clear D. This CDR3 has 15 residues. In germline, CDR1 is SEHNR, CDR2 FQNEAQ (reference sequence). The V end was cut by 4 bases, the J end by 0 bases, with 7 bases between. Here the CDR3 reads CASSSGVSYNSPLHF. Written as DNA, the CDR3 is TGTGCCAGCAGCTCCGGGGTCTCCTATAATTCACCCCTCCACTTT.

This rearrangement joins TRBV12-3 or TRBV12-4 to TRBJ2-1; the match to TRBD2 covers 7 bases. The CDR3 loop spans 16 amino acids. V trimming: 6 bases; J trimming: 4 bases; junction bases outside the gene matches: 12. The CDR3 region has the DNA TGTGCCAGCAGCCCTAGGCTTGGGGGAGGGTACAATGAGCAGTTCTTC. It specifies CASSPRLGGGYNEQFF.

The chain has TRBV2 and TRBJ2-7, with D possibly being TRBD1 (6 bases). CDR1 is SNHLY and CDR2 is FYNNEI in the germline V gene. V was pared by 2 bases and J by 0 bases, with 17 bases between. The length of the CDR3 is 17 residues. CDR3 region: CASSESWVTGPSYEQYF. The CDR3 DNA sequence: TGTGCCAGCAGTGAAAGCTGGGTGACAGGACCCTCCTACGAGCAGTACTTC.

This clonotype was observed at least ten times. The V gene is TRBV29-1, the J gene TRBJ2-5, with D hard to call. This CDR3 spans 13 amino acids. Germline lookup yields CDR1 SQVTM and CDR2 ANQGSEA. Between the trimmed V and J ends, which lost 7 bases and 1 base, there was a span of 13 bases. The CDR3 here is CSGRPGSQETQYF. DNA of the CDR3: TGCAGCGGCAGGCCCGGTTCCCAAGAGACCCAGTACTTC.

The DNA of the CDR3 is TGTGCCAGCAGTTACAGGGGGGCATACGAGCAGTACTTC. Translation: CASSYRGAYEQYF. The rearrangement links TRBV6-2 or TRBV6-3 to TRBJ2-7; D tentatively fits TRBD1 or TRBD2 (6 bases each). CDR1 is MNHEY and CDR2 is SVGEGT in the germline V gene. Trimming stripped 2 bases from V and 4 bases from J, with 9 bases between. The CDR3 is 13 residues long.

The chain couples TRBV20-1 to TRBJ1-5; 7 nucleotides agree with TRBD1. This CDR3 region has 15 residues. Germline trimming cut 6 bases from V and 2 bases from J; bases unmatched to any gene: 10. Germline-derived CDR1 and CDR2 are DFQATT and SNEGSKA (reference sequence). The CDR3 DNA reads TGCAGTGCCCTTGCGACAGGGAAGGGCAATCAGCCCCAGCATTTT. This encodes CSALATGKGNQPQHF.

This sequence joins TRBV29-1 and TRBJ2-1; D call uncertain. V dropped 3 bases and J dropped 4 bases, with 10 bases sitting between them. This CDR3 is 13 amino acids long. Germline CDR1 reads SQVTM; CDR2 reads ANQGSEA. CDR3 coding DNA: TGCAGCGTTGATATCCCAAGTTACAATGAGCAGTTCTTC. This sequence encodes CSVDIPSYNEQFF.

This clonotype was seen more than once but under ten times. The chain uses TRBV28 and TRBJ2-1; 8 bases agree with TRBD2. The CDR3 runs 17 residues. Trimming at V came to 5 bases and at J to 3 bases, leaving 12 bases not matched to a gene. Per the germline V gene, CDR1 is MDHEN and CDR2 is SYDVKM. CDR3 in amino acids: CASSPPGLAGYYNEQFF. The CDR3 DNA follows: TGTGCCAGCAGTCCTCCCGGGCTAGCGGGTTACTACAATGAGCAGTTCTTC.

This clonotype was seen only a few times. The chain links TRBV3-1 to TRBJ1-2; D not certain. CDR1 and CDR2 (germline): LGHDT, YNNKEL (reference sequence). V was pared by 4 bases and J by 0 bases, with 12 bases between. The CDR3 is 15 amino acids. The chain's CDR3 is CASSRHQLSNYGYTF. Here the CDR3 DNA reads TGTGCCAGCAGCCGCCACCAACTTTCTAACTATGGCTACACCTTC.

This rearrangement joins TRBV5-5 to TRBJ2-3, with no clear D. Trimming removed 0 bases from V and 1 base from J, with 6 bases in between. The CDR3 has 14 residues. The germline V gene encodes CDR1 SGHKS and CDR2 YYEKEE (reference sequence). The CDR3 reads CASSLDWGTDTQYF. The CDR3 DNA reads TGTGCCAGCAGCTTGGACTGGGGCACAGATACGCAGTATTTT.

A few counts support this clonotype. This rearrangement joins TRBV2 to TRBJ2-7; TRBD2 aligns across 9 bases. The germline gives CDR1 SNHLY, CDR2 FYNNEI. V dropped 8 bases and J dropped 4; count of bases not matched to a gene: 15. The CDR3 consists of 16 residues. In DNA form, the CDR3 reads TGTGCCAGCGGGTGGGCTAGCGGGACCCAGGGGTACGAGCAGTACTTC. Its protein product is CASGWASGTQGYEQYF.

This clonotype was counted only a few times. This rearrangement joins TRBV2 to TRBJ1-1; D is possibly TRBD1 (5 bases). The CDR3 has 13 residues. Per the germline V gene, CDR1 is SNHLY and CDR2 is FYNNEI. V gave up 7 bases and J gave up 5 bases, with 14 bases separating them. Written as DNA, the CDR3 is TGTGCCAGCAAGGGTGGCAGGGAAACTGAAGCTTTCTTT. This translates into CASKGGRETEAFF.

The chain joins TRBV5-1 to TRBJ2-1; D may be TRBD2 (6 bases). Germline V gene data show CDR1 as SGHRS and CDR2 as YFSETQ. V was clipped by 3 bases and J by 10 bases, with 14 bases between them. The CDR3 spans 13 residues. The CDR3 loop is CASSWGGEEEQFF. In DNA form, the CDR3 reads TGCGCCAGCAGCTGGGGTGGGGAGGAAGAGCAGTTCTTC.

In its sample, this clonotype was seen a few times. V usage is TRBV20-1 and J usage is TRBJ1-6; no definite D call. There are 15 residues in the CDR3. Per the germline V gene, CDR1 is DFQATT and CDR2 is SNEGSKA (reference sequence). Deletions cut 3 bases from V and 0 bases from J, with 9 bases between. The CDR3 nucleotides are TGCAGTGCTAGGGACGGTGACTCCTATAATTCACCCCTCCACTTT. It encodes CSARDGDSYNSPLHF.

The chain employs TRBV24-1 and TRBJ2-6; weak D call: TRBD2 (5 bases). The CDR3 is 16 amino acids. Germline V gene data show CDR1 as KGHDR and CDR2 as SFDVKD. Between the trimmed V and J ends, which lost 2 bases and 2 bases, there was a span of 9 bases. The CDR3 sequence is CATSDSRRTGANVLTF. Written as DNA, the CDR3 is TGTGCCACCAGTGATTCTCGGAGGACTGGGGCCAACGTCCTGACTTTC.

V usage is TRBV12-3 or TRBV12-4 and J usage is TRBJ1-1, with a tentative D call TRBD1 (6 bases). This CDR3 is built from 17 residues. V lost 3 bases, J lost 0 bases, and 17 bases lay in between. This CDR3 reads CASSFLQGRVMNTEAFF. CDR3 nucleotides: TGTGCCAGCAGTTTTCTTCAGGGGAGGGTCATGAACACTGAAGCTTTCTTT.

The chain employs TRBV6-2 or TRBV6-3 and TRBJ1-1; D not certain. CDR1 is MNHEY, CDR2 SVGEGT, per germline. This CDR3 comprises 16 residues. V was cut by 2 bases and J by 0 bases, with 13 bases left in between. The CDR3 reads CASSYPTDGLNTEAFF. The CDR3 DNA reads TGTGCCAGCAGTTACCCAACCGACGGACTGAACACTGAAGCTTTCTTT.

This clonotype was counted at least ten times. The chain uses TRBV12-3 or TRBV12-4 and TRBJ2-3; TRBD2 matches at 7 bases. Unmatched junction bases numbered 8, after V lost 5 bases and J lost 0 bases. The CDR3 runs to 16 residues. CDR3 DNA sequence: TGTGCCAGCAGTCCTAGGGAGGGGTTAAGCACAGATACGCAGTATTTT. It yields the protein CASSPREGLSTDTQYF.

The gene calls are TRBV10-3 and TRBJ2-3; D remains ambiguous. This CDR3 comprises 12 residues. The V end was cut by 6 bases, the J end by 6 bases, with 10 bases between. Germline values: CDR1 ENHRY, CDR2 SYGVKD. CDR3 protein: CAISYSDDTQYF. Written as DNA, the CDR3 is TGTGCCATCAGCTACAGTGATGATACGCAGTATTTT.

This clonotype was counted between two and nine times. The rearrangement uses TRBV12-3 or TRBV12-4 and TRBJ2-7; D perhaps matches TRBD2 (6 bases). The germline V and J ends were trimmed by 2 bases and 5 bases, with 10 bases remaining between them. The CDR3 extends over 13 amino acids. The CDR3: CASSLLGRNEQYF. The CDR3 DNA is TGTGCCAGCAGTTTACTCGGGAGAAACGAGCAGTACTTC.

The V and J genes are TRBV20-1 and TRBJ2-2; no firm D call. V gave up 0 bases and J gave up 1 base, with 6 bases separating them. CDR1 and CDR2 (germline): DFQATT, SNEGSKA (reference sequence). The CDR3 covers 14 residues. The CDR3 nucleotides are TGCAGTGCTAGAGATCCTTGGAACACCGGGGAGCTGTTTTTT. Its translation: CSARDPWNTGELFF.